The rows below give T cell receptor beta chains drawn from one sample of a study of blood T cell repertoires in COVID-19. Using immunoSEQ multiplex PCR, the repertoire was profiled, and TCRdb retains in-frame clones only, with some absent. Here the sample spans around 180,000 clones, approximately 86% being singletons. Sequenced input: peripheral blood. The origin of the receptors is a man between 65 and 85 years old with active or convalescent COVID-19. The conserved cysteine and the conserved F or W are not part of the CDR3 here. The D gene is left open where the match is weak.

d_call	v_call	cdr3_aa
.	TRBV2	ASSEGGSEQY
.	TRBV11-3	ASSFRQGSYNEQF
.	TRBV30	AWSEGGNQPQH
TRBD2	TRBV18	ASSFFSGTSVSDTQY
.	TRBV19	ASTVALGGNQPQH
TRBD1	TRBV6-1	ASSEGTGFEQY
.	TRBV28	ASSLPGRAGNTIY
.	TRBV7-8	ASSLALQGNQPQH
TRBD2	TRBV5-6	ASSLGFEPGLARYEQY
.	TRBV28	ASSKPYGYSSYNEQF
.	TRBV6-5	ASSYNRAPGGYT
TRBD1	TRBV28	AGGQGPYGYT
.	TRBV3-1/TRBV3-2	ASSQAAFTEAF
.	TRBV19	ASSPGAKAGELF
TRBD1	TRBV28	AAGTGDTGELF
TRBD1	TRBV7-2	ASSLDRGPYEQY
TRBD1	TRBV10-1	ATPNSDRAHYEQY
TRBD2	TRBV5-1	ASSSQGGGQASGRVYEQF
TRBD1	TRBV9	ASSVGGGVQF
.	TRBV20-1	SARPNNEQF
TRBD2	TRBV3-1/TRBV3-2	ASSQDPGGRETQY
.	TRBV6-2/TRBV6-3	ASSYRDNQPQH
.	TRBV6-4	ASSDPPDNEQF
.	TRBV10-3	AISRDTDYNSPLH
.	TRBV2	ASMIETGPYEQY
.	TRBV24-1	ATSGQNEQF
.	TRBV6-1	ASSDLDRDEQY
TRBD2	TRBV7-2	ASSARTSGRLSSYNEQF
TRBD1	TRBV7-2	ASSWRTGDTSPQH
TRBD2	TRBV19	ASSPRLAAAYEQY
.	TRBV10-3	AIVKGDSRLYEAF
.	TRBV6-5	ASNKFTDTQY
.	TRBV9	ASSGPGAGANVLT
TRBD1	TRBV27	ASSQQGAEQY
.	TRBV29-1	SVVGSSYQF
TRBD2	TRBV6-5	ASSKLAGGPVEQF
TRBD1	TRBV5-5	ASSLAGQGDFGGYT
TRBD2	TRBV28	ASSSRTSINAVNEQF
.	TRBV27	ASSSSGNTGELF
.	TRBV7-2	ASSLVAYEQY
TRBD2	TRBV19	ASRPRLAGVIYNEQF
TRBD1	TRBV6-2/TRBV6-3	ASSYGTGSSPLH
TRBD2	TRBV19	ASSISSGTSSEQF
.	TRBV5-1	ASSFRDYSGYT
TRBD2	TRBV6-1	ASSESLAGGDNEQF
.	TRBV5-4	ASSPAGGRENTGELF
TRBD1	TRBV19	ASNPDRGNYGYT
.	TRBV5-1	ASSLDRETSPLH
.	TRBV27	ASSRGLTFYGYT
TRBD2	TRBV28	ASSPGWGGETQY
TRBD2	TRBV27	ASRIAGGWY
TRBD2	TRBV28	ASSTTSGLNEQF
.	TRBV20-1	SARTYEQY
TRBD2	TRBV5-4	ASSGGLAGIPSYNEQF